This T cell receptor (beta chain) was recorded in a study of post-analysis software for immune sequencing data. This clonotype was found a few times. The antigen is unknown. Libraries were made from TCR beta cDNA, and they carried unique molecular identifiers. The authors obtained 500,000 or so cDNA molecules from about 0.94 to 9.7 million T cells. TCRdb reprocessed the PCR reads via MiXCR and lists one record per CDR3 protein. Of some 500,000 distinct CDR3 sequences listed, around 40% are singletons. Germline lookup yields CDR1 SQVTM and CDR2 ANQGSEA. The CDR3 consists of 14 residues. Between the trimmed V and J ends, which lost 6 bases and 3 bases, there was a span of 18 bases. Study-wide results and limits: In patients, about 5 TRBV segments were more frequent than in controls, with TRBV5-6, TRBV5-1 and TRBV20-1 among them.

The receptor comes from a girl between 5 and 17 years old with multiple sclerosis. Sequenced material: blood. The chain couples TRBV29-1 to TRBJ2-7; D may be TRBD1 (6 bases). The DNA of the CDR3 is TGCAGCGTCTTATACAGGGAATCTGGCTACGAGCAGTACTTC. Protein product: CSVLYRESGYEQYF.